This entry concerns a single T cell receptor (beta chain). Its target is not known. TCR beta CDR3 regions were amplified from RNA. In the first-round RT-PCR of the TCR CDR3, the HTBI primer set was used. TCRdb analysed the multiplex PCR reads with MiXCR anew, one entry per CDR3 protein. The sample yields about 550,000 distinct CDR3 sequences, under 25% seen once. The sample comes from a study of T cells in Graves' hyperthyroidism and ophthalmopathy. Findings of the study overall: Ophthalmopathy, which appeared later, was predicted by the model a median about 6 months before onset.

This CDR3 spans 13 amino acids. Germline V gives CDR1 SGHAT, CDR2 FQDESV (reference sequence). Trimming removed 4 bases at V and 2 bases at J, with 7 bases between. This chain uses TRBV11-1 with TRBJ2-3; D gene unclear. The sample consisted of blood. The receptor was derived from a man aged 18 to 29 with Graves' hyperthyroidism. The CDR3, as DNA: TGTGCCAGCAGCTCGGTAGCCACAGATACGCAGTATTTT. Protein product: CASSSVATDTQYF.